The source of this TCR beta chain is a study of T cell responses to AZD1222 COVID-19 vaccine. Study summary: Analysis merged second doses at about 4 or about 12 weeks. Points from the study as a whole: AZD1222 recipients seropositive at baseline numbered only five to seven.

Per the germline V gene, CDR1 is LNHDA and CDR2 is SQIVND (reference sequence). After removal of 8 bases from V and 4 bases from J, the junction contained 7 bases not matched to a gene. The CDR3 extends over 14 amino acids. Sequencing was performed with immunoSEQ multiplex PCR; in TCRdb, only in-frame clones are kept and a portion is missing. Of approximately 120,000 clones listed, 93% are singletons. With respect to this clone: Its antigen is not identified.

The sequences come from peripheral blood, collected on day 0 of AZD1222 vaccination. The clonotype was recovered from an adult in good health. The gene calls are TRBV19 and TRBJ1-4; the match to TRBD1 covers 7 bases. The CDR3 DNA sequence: TGTGCCAGTCGAAACAGGGGTGGTAATGAAAAACTGTTTTTT. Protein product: CASRNRGGNEKLFF.